This T cell receptor beta chain was documented in a study of blood T cell repertoires in COVID-19. About the study: Whether acute or convalescent, the COVID-19 samples came from the United States, Italy and Spain. Nucleic acid was either cDNA or gDNA, and it came from T cells, B-cell-depleted T cells, or PBMCs.

The CDR3 length is 12 residues. Germline V lookup: CDR1 SQVTM, CDR2 ANQGSEA. Deletions cut 7 bases from V and 1 base from J, with 10 bases between. Study processing details: Estimates of nucleated cell counts were drawn from the amplification of reference gene primers. Only in-frame clones appear in the TCRdb table, and some are missing; sequencing was by immunoSEQ multiplex PCR. D and trimming come from the DNA, and the V and J calls and clone size come from that table. This repertoire shows 70,000 to 90,000 clones, roughly three quarters found once; its top ten account for around 11%. This clone has a single count.

The TCR originated in a man in his sixties or seventies with acute or convalescent COVID-19. Sequencing was carried out using peripheral blood. The rearrangement links TRBV29-1 to TRBJ1-1; a weak D match, TRBD1 (5 bases). The CDR3 DNA sequence: TGCAGCGAGACAGACAGGAACACTGAAGCTTTCTTT. Its translation is CSETDRNTEAFF.